This TCR beta chain was observed in a study of regulatory T cells in long-lasting Graves disease. About the study: Graves' disease counted as persistent after over 5 years of antithyroid drugs with positive TSH receptor antibodies.

This clonotype was observed many times. V dropped 3 bases and J dropped 7 bases, with 15 bases sitting between them. This CDR3 has 13 residues. Germline V lookup: CDR1 DFQATT, CDR2 SNEGSKA (reference sequence). For TCR beta, libraries came from iRepertoire HTBI primers and Arm-PCR of CDR3 regions. From the multiplex PCR reads, TCRdb called clonotypes with MiXCR, one entry per CDR3 protein. The top ten hold over 7.5% of the sample, which has under 500,000 distinct CDR3 sequences, around 21% seen once. Time point: persistent/refractory GD, antithyroid drugs over 5 years with positive TRAb. Extracted RNA from PBMCs served as the source of the TCR library.

This clonotype was sampled from a female donor with Graves disease. This sample comprised peripheral blood mononuclear cells (PBMCs), obtained when the disease was refractory, from a patient treated with antithyroid drugs. The V and J genes are TRBV20-1 and TRBJ1-1; tentatively, D is TRBD1 (5 bases). This chain's CDR3 is CSARGTVGREAFF. CDR3 DNA sequence: TGCAGTGCTAGGGGGACCGTCGGCCGTGAAGCTTTCTTT.